The present T cell receptor beta chain was sequenced within a study of blood T cell repertoires in COVID-19. As for the study in general: Whether acute or convalescent, the COVID-19 samples came from the United States, Italy and Spain. PBMCs, B-cell-depleted T cells, or T cells provided the cDNA or gDNA that made up the material.

How the authors handled the data: Amplification of reference gene primers provided the estimated nucleated cell counts. This table comes from immunoSEQ multiplex PCR, and its TCRdb copy is limited to in-frame clones, with some not included. That table is the source of V, J and clone size, and D and trimming were worked out from the DNA. The sample lists about 220,000 clones; over 75% were seen once. The ends lost 6 bases at V and 5 bases at J; junction bases unmatched: 3. The CDR3 sequence is 13 residues long. Germline-derived CDR1 and CDR2 are ENHRY and SYGVKD. The J gene is TRBJ2-1, the V gene TRBV10-3; 8 nucleotides agree with TRBD2. This TCR was recovered from a middle-aged man with active or convalescent COVID-19. The sample taken for sequencing was peripheral blood. CDR3 amino acids: CAISGGDNNEQFF. CDR3 in DNA: TGTGCCATCAGCGGGGGGGACAACAATGAGCAGTTCTTC.